This entry lists 25 T cell receptor beta chains sequenced from one sample in a study of T-cell reconstitution after alpha-beta-depleted transplantation in children. Preparing the TCRbeta library involved the use of unique molecular identifiers. TCRdb re-analysed the PCR reads in MiXCR, keeping a single row per CDR3 protein. The data contain 450,000 to 700,000 distinct CDR3 sequences, more than 20% of them seen just once; the ten biggest clones take up around a third. The sample was PBMCs, taken before TCRalphabeta/CD19-depleted stem cell transplant. The source of these receptors is a boy under two years old with Wiskott-Aldrich syndrome, due to receive a stem cell transplant.

The gene calls are TRBV18 and TRBJ2-7; the D call may be TRBD1 or TRBD2 (5 bases each). The CDR3 has 14 amino acids. CDR1 and CDR2 (germline): KGHSH, LQKENI. Trimming shortened V by 5 bases and J by 0 bases, and 11 bases separated the two germline ends. CDR3 DNA sequence: TGTGCCAGCTCAGGGGGAGTCGGCTCCTACGAGCAGTACTTC. Translating it yields CASSGGVGSYEQYF.

This clonotype appeared a few times. J is TRBJ1-2 and V is TRBV29-1; D is ambiguous. This CDR3 spans 15 amino acids. Trimming cost V 2 bases and J 8 bases, with 21 bases left between them. Per germline, CDR1 SQVTM and CDR2 ANQGSEA. This CDR3 reads CSVESVVRREGGYTF. DNA for the CDR3: TGCAGCGTTGAATCGGTCGTTAGGAGGGAAGGGGGCTACACCTTC.

This clonotype was observed many times. The chain has TRBV12-3 or TRBV12-4 and TRBJ2-1, with TRBD2 matching 12 bases. The CDR3 is made up of 14 amino acids. V was pared by 2 bases and J by 10 bases, with 3 bases of the junction left unmatched. The CDR3 DNA reads TGTGCCAGCAGTTTAAGACTAGCGGGAGACGAGCAGTTCTTC. Protein product: CASSLRLAGDEQFF.

V and J are TRBV24-1 and TRBJ2-7, with 7 bases identical to TRBD1. Germline V gene lookup returns CDR1 KGHDR and CDR2 SFDVKD. Trimming took 4 bases from V and 2 from J; bases not matched to a gene: 10. The CDR3 runs to 16 residues. CDR3 amino acids: CATSDTKTGRTYEQYF. The CDR3 bases are TGTGCCACCAGTGACACGAAGACAGGGCGAACCTACGAGCAGTACTTC.

This clonotype turned up a few times. This chain uses TRBV5-1 with TRBJ2-1; 12 bases map to TRBD2. The CDR3 loop spans 18 amino acids. Germline V gives CDR1 SGHRS, CDR2 YFSETQ. V trimming: 1 base; J trimming: 0 bases; junction bases outside the gene matches: 5. The CDR3 nucleotides are TGCGCCAGCAGCTTGAAACTAGCGGGAGGCGGCTCCTACAATGAGCAGTTCTTC. Translated, it gives CASSLKLAGGGSYNEQFF.

The chain has TRBV7-9 and TRBJ1-4; 7 bases are shared with TRBD1. With V trimmed by 5 bases and J by 8 bases, 11 bases remained unmatched. Germline V CDR1 and CDR2: SEHNR, FQNEAQ (reference sequence). CDR3 size: 15 residues. The CDR3 protein is CASSPFRGLGEKLFF. The CDR3 DNA sequence: TGTGCCAGCAGCCCCTTCAGGGGGTTGGGAGAAAAACTGTTTTTT.

This clonotype was counted only a few times. The chain combines TRBV5-1 with TRBJ2-1; D is perhaps TRBD1 or TRBD2 (5 bases each). The CDR3 spans 16 residues. Per the germline V gene, CDR1 is SGHRS and CDR2 is YFSETQ. Trimming left V 0 bases short and J 2 bases short, with 12 bases between. For the CDR3, the DNA is TGCGCCAGCAGCTTGGATGAGGGGCCCCCCTACAATGAGCAGTTCTTC. It specifies CASSLDEGPPYNEQFF.

This clonotype was counted between two and nine times. The rearrangement links TRBV4-2 to TRBJ2-5, with D maybe TRBD1 (5 bases). This CDR3 spans 13 amino acids. With 4 bases removed from V and 2 bases from J, the gap between germline ends came to 8 bases. Germline CDR1 is LGHNA and CDR2 is YNFKEQ. DNA for the CDR3: TGTGCCAGCAGCCGCAGGGCACAAGAGACCCAGTACTTC. It translates to CASSRRAQETQYF.

The chain joins TRBV6-4 to TRBJ2-1, with 11 nucleotides matching TRBD2. The V segment lost 2 bases and the J segment 3 bases; nucleotides outside the gene matches: 18. Germline V gene lookup returns CDR1 MRHNA and CDR2 SNTAGT. This CDR3 is built from 21 residues. The CDR3 spells CASSDPQVTSGGPKDYNEQFF. The CDR3 nucleotides read TGTGCCAGCAGTGACCCACAGGTTACTAGCGGGGGCCCCAAAGACTACAATGAGCAGTTCTTC.

This chain connects TRBV7-9 to TRBJ2-7; no reliable D call. This CDR3 region has 12 residues. Looked up from germline, CDR1 is SEHNR and CDR2 is FQNEAQ (reference sequence). V lost 5 bases, J lost 6 bases, and 11 bases lay in between. The CDR3 loop is CASSPQIGEQYF. CDR3 DNA: TGTGCCAGCAGCCCACAGATTGGCGAGCAGTACTTC.

The chain's CDR3 is CATSGGGDAEQYF. The CDR3 nucleotides read TGTGCCACCAGCGGGGGAGGGGATGCCGAGCAGTACTTC. V is TRBV24-1 and J is TRBJ2-7; TRBD2 aligns across 7 bases. From germline, CDR1 is KGHDR and CDR2 SFDVKD. The CDR3 totals 13 residues. V lost 7 bases and J lost 6; bases outside the gene matches: 8.

This clonotype was seen more than once but under ten times. The chain joins TRBV7-3 to TRBJ2-1; perhaps TRBD2 as D (5 bases). Germline assignment: CDR1 SGHTA and CDR2 FQGTGA. The V and J ends lost 4 bases and 6 bases respectively, with 10 bases between them. This CDR3 has 13 amino acids. CDR3 sequence: CASSSLGSNEQFF. The CDR3 DNA reads as TGTGCCAGCAGCTCACTAGGTTCCAATGAGCAGTTCTTC.

The chain combines TRBV25-1 with TRBJ2-1; the match to TRBD2 covers 12 bases. The CDR3 is 17 amino acids. Per the germline V gene, CDR1 is MGHDK and CDR2 is SYGVNS. Trimming removed 1 base from V and 7 bases from J; junction bases left unmatched: 8. CDR3 sequence (DNA): TGTGCCAGCAGTGAATCCCGACTAGCGGGAGTACTAAATGAGCAGTTCTTC. This sequence encodes CASSESRLAGVLNEQFF.

The V gene is TRBV20-1, the J gene TRBJ2-7; 13 bases agree with TRBD2. The CDR3 has 21 residues. Germline V gene sequence: CDR1 DFQATT, CDR2 SNEGSKA (reference sequence). The ends lost 3 bases at V and 0 bases at J; junction bases unmatched: 20. This CDR3 reads CSARVEEAGLAGLSYSYEQYF. In DNA form, the CDR3 reads TGCAGTGCTAGGGTGGAGGAGGCGGGACTAGCGGGGCTATCCTACTCCTACGAGCAGTACTTC.

This clonotype occurred a few times. Germline is not matched at one junction end, which may reflect a read error. The rearrangement links TRBV5-1 to TRBJ2-1; D unclear. This CDR3 region has 12 residues. CDR1 is SGHRS and CDR2 is YFSETQ in the germline V gene. For the CDR3, the DNA is TGCGCCAGCAGATTGGATAACAATGAGCAGTTCTTC. Translation: CASRLDNNEQFF.

The rearrangement links TRBV7-8 to TRBJ2-1; D is ambiguous. V lost 3 bases to trimming and J lost 2 bases, with 8 bases between them. Looked up from germline, CDR1 is SGHVS and CDR2 is FQNEAQ. This CDR3 is 14 amino acids long. CDR3 sequence (DNA): TGTGCCAGCAGCTTTGACCTAGCCTACAATGAGCAGTTCTTC. Encoded protein: CASSFDLAYNEQFF.

This clonotype was recorded many times. The J gene is TRBJ1-6, the V gene TRBV10-3; maybe TRBD1 (6 bases). Germline-derived CDR1 and CDR2 are ENHRY and SYGVKD. Trimming shortened V by 6 bases and J by 7 bases, and 10 bases separated the two germline ends. The CDR3 totals 13 residues. The CDR3 sequence is CAIRGGGNSPLHF. The CDR3 nucleotides read TGTGCCATCAGGGGAGGGGGGAATTCACCCCTCCACTTT.

The rearrangement uses TRBV20-1 and TRBJ1-1, with D maybe TRBD1 (6 bases). The V and J ends lost 1 base and 6 bases respectively, with 21 bases between them. Germline V gene data show CDR1 as DFQATT and CDR2 as SNEGSKA (reference sequence). This CDR3 spans 16 amino acids. The CDR3 here is CSARGHPRRGAAEAFF. CDR3 DNA: TGCAGTGCTAGAGGCCATCCTAGGCGGGGGGCAGCTGAAGCTTTCTTT.

The V call is TRBV6-1, the J call TRBJ1-2; 7 bases line up with TRBD1. The CDR3 covers 15 residues. The germline gives CDR1 MNHNS, CDR2 SASEGT. The trim removed 11 bases at V and 1 base at J, leaving 13 bases unmatched. CDR3 protein: CAGRQGIELNYGYTF. DNA of the CDR3: TGTGCCGGACGACAGGGAATCGAACTTAACTATGGCTACACCTTC.

V usage is TRBV2 and J usage is TRBJ2-1; 12 nucleotides align to TRBD2. V was pared by 5 bases and J by 0 bases, with 8 bases of the junction left unmatched. This CDR3 spans 18 amino acids. The germline V gene has CDR1 SNHLY and CDR2 FYNNEI. The CDR3: CASSKGLAGLPSYNEQFF. The CDR3 DNA sequence: TGTGCCAGCAGTAAGGGACTAGCGGGTTTACCCTCCTACAATGAGCAGTTCTTC.

This clonotype was seen repeatedly, ten times or more. This rearrangement joins TRBV5-1 to TRBJ2-1, with TRBD2 matching 11 bases. Germline V gene data show CDR1 as SGHRS and CDR2 as YFSETQ. CDR3 length equals 16 residues. V lost 1 base and J lost 3; bases outside the gene matches: 3. The CDR3 coding sequence is TGCGCCAGCAGCTTGTTAGCGGGAGGGGGCTACAATGAGCAGTTCTTC. Protein sequence: CASSLLAGGGYNEQFF.

V and J are TRBV7-7 and TRBJ2-3; 11 bases fit TRBD1. Unmatched junction bases numbered 3, after V lost 5 bases and J lost 5 bases. Germline V gene lookup returns CDR1 SSHAT and CDR2 FNYEAQ (reference sequence). This CDR3 contains 14 residues. CDR3 sequence (DNA): TGTGCCAGCAGCCCCGGGACAGGGGGAGATACGCAGTATTTT. It specifies CASSPGTGGDTQYF.

V is TRBV20-1 and J is TRBJ2-1; D might be TRBD1 (5 bases). Germline assignment: CDR1 DFQATT and CDR2 SNEGSKA (reference sequence). V was pared by 2 bases and J by 4 bases, with 9 bases between. This CDR3 has 13 residues. The CDR3 region is CSARRSGYNEQFF. DNA for the CDR3: TGCAGTGCTAGACGATCAGGGTACAATGAGCAGTTCTTC.

This chain connects TRBV5-5 to TRBJ2-3; either TRBD1 or TRBD2 may supply D (5 bases each). Trimming removed 3 bases at V and 2 bases at J, with 10 bases between. Looked up from germline, CDR1 is SGHKS and CDR2 is YYEKEE (reference sequence). The CDR3 spans 14 residues. The CDR3 DNA follows: TGTGCCAGCAGCTCGGGGCCCCCCACAGATACGCAGTATTTT. Its translation: CASSSGPPTDTQYF.

V is TRBV27 and J is TRBJ1-4; the match to TRBD1 covers 10 bases. CDR1 and CDR2 from the germline V gene are MNHEY and SMNVEV (reference sequence). The J segment lost 10 bases and the V segment lost 9 bases, leaving 8 bases of the junction unmatched. The CDR3 covers 13 residues. CDR3 bases: TGTGCCAGGGGCCCGGGACAGGGGCGAAAACTGTTTTTT. This translates into CARGPGQGRKLFF.